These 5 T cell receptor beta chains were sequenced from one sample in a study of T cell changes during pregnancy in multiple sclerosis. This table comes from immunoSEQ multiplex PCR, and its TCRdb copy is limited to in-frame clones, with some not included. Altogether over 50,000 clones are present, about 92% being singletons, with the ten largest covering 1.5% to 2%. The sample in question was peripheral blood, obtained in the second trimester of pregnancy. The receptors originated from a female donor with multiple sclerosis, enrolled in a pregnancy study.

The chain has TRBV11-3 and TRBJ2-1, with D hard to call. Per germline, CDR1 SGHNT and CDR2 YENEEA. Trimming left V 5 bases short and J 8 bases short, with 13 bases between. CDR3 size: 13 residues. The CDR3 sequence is CASSHPDLYEQFF. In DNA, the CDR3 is TGTGCCAGCAGCCACCCCGACTTGTATGAGCAGTTCTTC. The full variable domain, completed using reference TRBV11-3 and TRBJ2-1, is EAGVVQSPRYKIIEKKQPVAFWCNPISGHNTLYWYLQNLGQGPELLIRYENEEAVDDSQLPKDRFSAERLKGVDSTLKIQPAELGDSAVYLCASSHPDLYEQFFGPGTRLTVL.

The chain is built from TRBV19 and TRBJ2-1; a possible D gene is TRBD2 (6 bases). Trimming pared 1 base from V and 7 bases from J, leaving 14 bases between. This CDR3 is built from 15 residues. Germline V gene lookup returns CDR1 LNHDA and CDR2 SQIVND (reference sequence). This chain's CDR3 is CASSIAGVPGNEQFF. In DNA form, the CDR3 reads TGTGCCAGTAGTATAGCGGGAGTCCCTGGAAATGAGCAGTTCTTC.

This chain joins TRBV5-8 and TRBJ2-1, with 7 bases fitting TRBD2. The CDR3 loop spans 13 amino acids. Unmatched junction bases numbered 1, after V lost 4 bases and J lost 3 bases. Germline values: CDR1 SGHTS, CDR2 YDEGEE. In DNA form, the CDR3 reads TGTGCCAGCAGCAGGACTAGCTACAATGAGCAGTTCTTC. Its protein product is CASSRTSYNEQFF.

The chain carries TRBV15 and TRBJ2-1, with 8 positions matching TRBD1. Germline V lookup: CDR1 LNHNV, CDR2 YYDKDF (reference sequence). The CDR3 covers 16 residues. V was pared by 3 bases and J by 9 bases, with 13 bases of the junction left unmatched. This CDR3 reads CATSRERDRGFSEQFF. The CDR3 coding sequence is TGTGCCACCAGCAGGGAACGTGACAGGGGTTTTTCTGAGCAGTTCTTC.

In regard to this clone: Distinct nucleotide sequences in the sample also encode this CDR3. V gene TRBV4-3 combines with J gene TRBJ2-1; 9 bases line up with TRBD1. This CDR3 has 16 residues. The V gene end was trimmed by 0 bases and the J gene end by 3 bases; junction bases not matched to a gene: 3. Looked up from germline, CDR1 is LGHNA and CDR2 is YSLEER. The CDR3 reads CASSQEGQGSYNEQFF. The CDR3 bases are TGCGCCAGCAGCCAAGAGGGACAGGGCAGCTACAATGAGCAGTTCTTC.